The present entry profiles one T cell receptor (beta chain) with its context. Its antigen is undetermined. The sample is drawn from a study of shared clonotypes between healthy human individuals. Study findings and constraints: Sequencing depth was expected to affect clonotype sharing among donors.

Libraries were prepared by immunoSEQ multiplex PCR; TCRdb keeps only in-frame clonotypes and omits some of them. The sample yields approximately 2,300,000 clones, roughly 90% seen once. Division of CD4+ cells produced a CD45RA+ naive subset and a CD45RA-negative memory subset. This CDR3 has 15 amino acids. V was pared by 6 bases and J by 6 bases, with 18 bases between. The germline gives CDR1 MNHNY, CDR2 SVGAGI (reference sequence). This receptor was taken from a man younger than 30 in good health. Some clones in this sample may be carry-over from other donors' samples. The chain is built from TRBV6-6 and TRBJ2-1; TRBD1 might be the D (6 bases). The material sequenced was naive CD4+ T cells from PBMCs. Stated subset: CD45RA+ positively selected. CDR3: CASSPAQGPGNEQFF. CDR3 in DNA: TGTGCCAGCAGCCCCGCACAGGGACCGGGCAATGAGCAGTTCTTC.